The following is a T cell receptor (beta chain) sequence with its context. The sample originates from a study of T cell changes during pregnancy in multiple sclerosis. The germline V gene encodes CDR1 SGHTA and CDR2 FQGTGA. V gave up 1 base and J gave up 7 bases; unmatched junction bases: 3. The length of the CDR3 is 15 residues. Repertoires were generated with immunoSEQ multiplex PCR, while TCRdb's copy carries only in-frame clones and drops some. The sample consists of approximately 90,000 clones, about nine tenths of them appearing once. The V call is TRBV7-3, the J call TRBJ2-1; TRBD2 matches 11 bases. This sequence was found in a female donor with multiple sclerosis, enrolled in a pregnancy study. Sequencing used peripheral blood, obtained in the first trimester of pregnancy. This chain's CDR3 is CASSLSSSGRNEQFF. The DNA of the CDR3 is TGTGCCAGCAGCTTAAGTTCTAGCGGGAGGAATGAGCAGTTCTTC. Full variable domain (rest looked up from reference TRBV7-3 and TRBJ2-1): GAGVSQTPSNKVTEKGKYVELRCDPISGHTALYWYRQSLGQGPEFLIYFQGTGAADDSGLPNDRFFAVRPEGSVSTLKIQRTERGDSAVYLCASSLSSSGRNEQFFGPGTRLTVL.